A single sample is the source of the 27 T cell receptor beta chains below, sequenced in a study of cytomegalovirus exposure and HLA in healthy donors. Vbeta (60) and Jbeta (13) primers were used in the PCR. TCRdb keeps only in-frame clones here, not all; method: immunoSEQ multiplex PCR. The table has 150,000 or so clones, 80% to 90% seen once. The sample comprised PBMCs. All receptors derive from a woman aged 18-35 years in good health and CMV-seronegative.

CDR3 nucleotide sequence: TGTGCCAGCAGCCCGCGGGACTTTACGCGGACTAATGAAAAACTGTTTTTT. It yields the protein CASSPRDFTRTNEKLFF. J is TRBJ1-4 and V is TRBV9, with D perhaps TRBD1 (5 bases). Germline assignment: CDR1 SGDLS and CDR2 YYNGEE. Trimming took 4 bases from V and 2 from J, leaving 18 bases between them. CDR3 size: 17 residues.

Details on this clone: The sample holds other DNA sequences that translate to the same CDR3. The chain has TRBV6-5 and TRBJ1-2, with 8 bases aligning to TRBD1. This CDR3 region has 13 residues. CDR1 is MNHEY, CDR2 SVGAGI, per germline. V trimming: 2 bases; J trimming: 4 bases; junction bases outside the gene matches: 0. CDR3 residues: CASSYDRGYGYTF. The DNA of the CDR3 is TGTGCCAGCAGTTACGACAGGGGCTATGGCTACACCTTC.

CDR3 protein: CASSLVTGGERGYTF. DNA for the CDR3: TGTGCCAGCAGCTTAGTAACAGGGGGGGAGAGGGGCTACACCTTC. The gene calls are TRBV7-8 and TRBJ1-2, with 8 nucleotides matching TRBD1. The CDR3 totals 15 residues. The V gene end was trimmed by 1 base and the J gene end by 8 bases; junction bases not matched to a gene: 9. The germline V gene has CDR1 SGHVS and CDR2 FQNEAQ.

The chain uses TRBV9 and TRBJ1-2, with D perhaps matching TRBD1 (5 bases). The CDR3 is 14 amino acids. Germline values: CDR1 SGDLS, CDR2 YYNGEE. Trimming cost V 0 bases and J 4 bases, with 10 bases left between them. The CDR3, as DNA: TGTGCCAGCAGCGTAGCGGAGACAGCCTATGGCTACACCTTC. This gives the protein CASSVAETAYGYTF.

The chain is built from TRBV27 and TRBJ1-1; 8 bases are a match to TRBD1. Germline V gene sequence: CDR1 MNHEY, CDR2 SMNVEV (reference sequence). V lost 4 bases, J lost 7 bases, and 8 bases stayed unmatched. This CDR3 spans 14 amino acids. This chain's CDR3 is CASSYLGQGNEAFF. The DNA of the CDR3 is TGTGCCAGCAGTTATCTAGGACAGGGTAATGAAGCTTTCTTT.

This clone was counted a single time. This chain uses TRBV19 with TRBJ2-7, with 11 bases fitting TRBD1. CDR3 length: 15 amino acids. The germline V gene has CDR1 LNHDA and CDR2 SQIVND (reference sequence). V was clipped by 3 bases and J by 3 bases; unmatched bases: 4. In DNA, the CDR3 is TGTGCCAGTAGTATCCAGGGACAGGGGGACTACGAGCAGTACTTC. Its translation is CASSIQGQGDYEQYF.

The chain uses TRBV28 and TRBJ1-2; tentative D call: TRBD1 (5 bases). The CDR3 runs 15 residues. Deletions cut 3 bases from V and 2 bases from J, with 13 bases between. Germline V gene lookup returns CDR1 MDHEN and CDR2 SYDVKM. CDR3 DNA sequence: TGTGCCAGCAGTTTCCTTTTGAGACAGAACTATGGCTACACCTTC. It encodes CASSFLLRQNYGYTF.

The chain carries TRBV5-1 and TRBJ2-2; D unresolved. The V end was cut by 4 bases, the J end by 4 bases, with 5 bases between. The CDR3 covers 12 residues. Germline CDR1 reads SGHRS; CDR2 reads YFSETQ. CDR3 sequence reads: CASSQLTGELFF. The CDR3 bases are TGCGCCAGCAGCCAACTCACCGGGGAGCTGTTTTTT.

Concerning this clone: The sample carries other DNA sequences with the same CDR3. The chain is built from TRBV5-1 and TRBJ2-1, with D maybe TRBD2 (6 bases). V lost 0 bases and J lost 1, with 8 bases in between. This CDR3 contains 15 residues. In germline, CDR1 is SGHRS, CDR2 YFSETQ. The CDR3 protein is CASSLASGSYNEQFF. As DNA, the CDR3 is TGCGCCAGCAGCTTGGCCAGCGGGTCCTACAATGAGCAGTTCTTC.

J is TRBJ1-1 and V is TRBV28; tentative D call: TRBD1 (6 bases). Germline CDR1 is MDHEN and CDR2 is SYDVKM. Deletions cut 6 bases from V and 6 bases from J, with 11 bases between. The CDR3 loop spans 12 amino acids. The CDR3 region has the DNA TGTGCCAGCAGCGTAAACAGGGCTGAAGCTTTCTTT. This translates into CASSVNRAEAFF.

This rearrangement joins TRBV7-9 to TRBJ2-7; possible D gene TRBD2, 6 bases. The CDR3 has 15 residues. Trimming stripped 5 bases from V and 6 bases from J, with 20 bases between. In germline, CDR1 is SEHNR, CDR2 FQNEAQ (reference sequence). CDR3 residues: CASSPTRAGLREQYF. The CDR3 DNA sequence: TGTGCCAGCAGCCCCACACGAGCGGGTTTGCGCGAGCAGTACTTC.

The chain has TRBV5-1 and TRBJ2-6; D gene uncertain. The CDR3 contains 15 residues. CDR1 is SGHRS, CDR2 YFSETQ, per germline. V was cut by 4 bases and J by 0 bases, with 8 bases left in between. The CDR3 protein is CASSPRYSGANVLTF. The CDR3 nucleotides are TGCGCCAGCAGCCCCAGGTACTCTGGGGCCAACGTCCTGACTTTC.

The chain recombines TRBV27 with TRBJ2-3; no clear D. The germline V gene has CDR1 MNHEY and CDR2 SMNVEV (reference sequence). CDR3 length: 15 amino acids. Trimming stripped 0 bases from V and 4 bases from J, with 11 bases between. The CDR3 here is CASSLSRVVADTQYF. The DNA for the CDR3 is TGTGCCAGCAGTTTATCCCGAGTGGTTGCAGATACGCAGTATTTT.

This chain connects TRBV5-1 to TRBJ1-2; 8 nucleotides line up with TRBD1. The J segment lost 4 bases and the V segment lost 3 bases, leaving 5 bases of the junction unmatched. From germline, CDR1 is SGHRS and CDR2 YFSETQ. The CDR3 loop spans 14 amino acids. The CDR3 spells CASSSTGESYGYTF. The CDR3 DNA sequence: TGCGCCAGCAGCTCGACAGGGGAATCCTATGGCTACACCTTC.

This clone came up a few times. The chain has TRBV11-3 and TRBJ2-7, with 9 bases fitting TRBD1. The V segment lost 11 bases and the J segment 3 bases; nucleotides outside the gene matches: 5. The CDR3 has 12 amino acids. Germline V CDR1 and CDR2: SGHNT, YENEEA. CDR3 nucleotide sequence: TGTGCCGGGACAGGGAAAGGCTACGAGCAGTACTTC. It yields the protein CAGTGKGYEQYF. Variable domain in full (rest from reference TRBV11-3 and TRBJ2-7): EAGVVQSPRYKIIEKKQPVAFWCNPISGHNTLYWYLQNLGQGPELLIRYENEEAVDDSQLPKDRFSAERLKGVDSTLKIQPAELGDSAVYLCAGTGKGYEQYFGPGTRLTVT.

The chain links TRBV7-9 to TRBJ1-1; perhaps TRBD1 as D (5 bases). CDR3 length equals 14 residues. The germline gives CDR1 SEHNR, CDR2 FQNEAQ (reference sequence). The V end was cut by 5 bases, the J end by 5 bases, with 15 bases between. In DNA form, the CDR3 reads TGTGCCAGCAGCGGCCCGGGGGAAGGAACTGAAGCTTTCTTT. It is translated as CASSGPGEGTEAFF.

The chain uses TRBV21-1 and TRBJ2-2; TRBD2 is taken as the D call from the table, unchecked against the DNA. TRBV21-1 is labeled a pseudogene. This CDR3 comprises 20 residues. The CDR3: CASSAGRLGGEGGNTGELFF. For the CDR3, the DNA is TGTGCCAGCAGCGCCGGAAGGCTGGGTGGGGAGGGGGGGAACACCGGGGAGCTGTTTTTT.

The chain employs TRBV30 and TRBJ2-2; 12 nucleotides line up with TRBD2. The V gene end was trimmed by 0 bases and the J gene end by 8 bases; junction bases not matched to a gene: 7. Germline CDR1 and CDR2: GTSNPN and SVGIG (reference sequence). The CDR3 contains 16 residues. CDR3 in amino acids: CAWSVGLAGGPGELFF. For the CDR3, the DNA is TGTGCCTGGAGTGTAGGTCTAGCGGGAGGGCCTGGGGAGCTGTTTTTT.

The chain combines TRBV28 with TRBJ2-5; D perhaps matches TRBD1 (6 bases). CDR1 MDHEN and CDR2 SYDVKM come from the germline V gene. This CDR3 region has 14 residues. Trimming shortened V by 3 bases and J by 2 bases, and 10 bases separated the two germline ends. The CDR3 DNA reads as TGTGCCAGCAGTTTCCCCGGGACACAAGAGACCCAGTACTTC. Its translation: CASSFPGTQETQYF.

The V call is TRBV19, the J call TRBJ1-2; D unclear. CDR1 LNHDA and CDR2 SQIVND come from the germline V gene (reference sequence). Trimming removed 4 bases from V and 3 bases from J, with 6 bases in between. The CDR3 is 12 residues long. The CDR3 nucleotides read TGTGCCAGTAGTAATTCGGACTATGGCTACACCTTC. Encoded protein: CASSNSDYGYTF.

The rearrangement joins TRBV5-1 to TRBJ1-1; D gene unclear. Germline values: CDR1 SGHRS, CDR2 YFSETQ. The CDR3 extends over 14 amino acids. V was pared by 1 base and J by 0 bases, with 7 bases between. CDR3 in amino acids: CASSLRALNTEAFF. The CDR3 DNA reads TGCGCCAGCAGCTTGAGAGCGCTGAACACTGAAGCTTTCTTT. The whole variable domain, remainder taken from reference TRBV5-1 and TRBJ1-1, is KAGVTQTPRYLIKTRGQQVTLSCSPISGHRSVSWYQQTPGQGLQFLFEYFSETQRNKGNFPGRFSGRQFSNSRSEMNVSTLELGDSALYLCASSLRALNTEAFFGQGTRLTVV.

V gene TRBV28 combines with J gene TRBJ1-5, with D perhaps matching TRBD1 (5 bases). V lost 8 bases and J 2 bases, leaving 10 bases between the germline ends. Germline CDR1 MDHEN, CDR2 SYDVKM. The CDR3 runs to 13 residues. CDR3 protein: CASGGSGNQPQHF. The CDR3 DNA follows: TGTGCCAGCGGGGGGAGCGGCAATCAGCCCCAGCATTTT. Together with reference TRBV28 and TRBJ1-5, the CDR3 gives the full variable domain: DVKVTQSSRYLVKRTGEKVFLECVQDMDHENMFWYRQDPGLGLRLIYFSYDVKMKEKGDIPEGYSVSREKKERFSLILESASTNQTSMYLCASGGSGNQPQHFGDGTRLSIL.

The V gene is TRBV15, the J gene TRBJ2-5, with a possible D match to TRBD2 (5 bases). The V gene's germline CDR1 is LNHNV and CDR2 YYDKDF (reference sequence). Trimming took off 5 bases at V and 3 bases at J, with 19 bases between the two ends. CDR3 length equals 16 residues. The CDR3 is CATSALLLRGKETQYF. The CDR3 bases are TGTGCCACCAGCGCTCTACTCCTTCGGGGAAAAGAGACCCAGTACTTC.

The V call is TRBV28, the J call TRBJ2-7, with 11 bases lining up with TRBD1. CDR1 and CDR2 (germline): MDHEN, SYDVKM. This CDR3 comprises 16 residues. V was pared by 2 bases and J by 0 bases, with 3 bases of the junction left unmatched. DNA for the CDR3: TGTGCCAGCAGTTTACTAGGGACAGGGGGCTCCTACGAGCAGTACTTC. This gives the protein CASSLLGTGGSYEQYF.

This clone appeared a single time. The rearrangement joins TRBV5-4 to TRBJ2-3, with TRBD2 matching 12 bases. This CDR3 contains 14 residues. Trimming at V came to 5 bases and at J to 3 bases, leaving 1 base not matched to a gene. Germline CDR1 and CDR2: SGHNT and YYREEE (reference sequence). The CDR3 spells CASRTSGRTDTQYF. DNA for the CDR3: TGTGCCAGCAGAACTAGCGGGAGGACAGATACGCAGTATTTT.

This chain joins TRBV7-9 and TRBJ1-2; D not resolved. Germline V gene lookup returns CDR1 SEHNR and CDR2 FQNEAQ (reference sequence). The CDR3 spans 11 residues. The V and J ends lost 5 bases and 13 bases respectively, with 14 bases between them. The CDR3 loop is CASSPGHAGTF. CDR3 nucleotide sequence: TGTGCCAGCAGCCCCGGGCACGCGGGCACCTTC.

The V and J genes are TRBV25-1 and TRBJ2-2, with 7 bases aligning to TRBD2. The CDR3 is 16 residues long. Unmatched junction bases numbered 6, after V lost 1 base and J lost 4 bases. CDR1 and CDR2 from the germline V gene are MGHDK and SYGVNS. DNA for the CDR3: TGTGCCAGCAGTGAATCGGGCGGGAGAGGCACCGGGGAGCTGTTTTTT. Its translation: CASSESGGRGTGELFF.